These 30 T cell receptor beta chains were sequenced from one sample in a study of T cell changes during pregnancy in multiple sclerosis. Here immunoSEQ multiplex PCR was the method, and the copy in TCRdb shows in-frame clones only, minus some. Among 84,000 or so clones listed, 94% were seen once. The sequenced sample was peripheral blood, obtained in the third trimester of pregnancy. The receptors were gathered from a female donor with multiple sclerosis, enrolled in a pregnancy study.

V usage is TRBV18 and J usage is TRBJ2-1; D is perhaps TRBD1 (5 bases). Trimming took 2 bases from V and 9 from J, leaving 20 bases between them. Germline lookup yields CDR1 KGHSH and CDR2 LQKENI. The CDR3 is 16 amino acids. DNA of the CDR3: TGTGCCAGCTCACCAACCAGGGCTAATGAAGTTCGTGAGCAGTTCTTC. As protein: CASSPTRANEVREQFF.

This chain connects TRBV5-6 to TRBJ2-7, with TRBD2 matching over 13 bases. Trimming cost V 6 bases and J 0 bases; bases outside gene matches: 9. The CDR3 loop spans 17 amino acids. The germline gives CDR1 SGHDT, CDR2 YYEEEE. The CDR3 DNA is TGTGCCAGCAACGGACTAGCGGGGGCCCACTCCTCCTACGAGCAGTACTTC. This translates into CASNGLAGAHSSYEQYF. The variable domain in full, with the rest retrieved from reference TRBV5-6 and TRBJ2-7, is DAGVTQSPTHLIKTRGQQVTLRCSPKSGHDTVSWYQQALGQGPQFIFQYYEEEERQRGNFPDRFSGHQFPNYSSELNVNALLLGDSALYLCASNGLAGAHSSYEQYFGPGTRLTVT.

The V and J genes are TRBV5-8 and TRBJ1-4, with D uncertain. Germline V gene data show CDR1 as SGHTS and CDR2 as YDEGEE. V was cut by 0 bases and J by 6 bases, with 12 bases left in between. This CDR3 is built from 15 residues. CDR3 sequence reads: CASSLEIEADEKLFF. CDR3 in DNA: TGTGCCAGCAGCTTGGAGATCGAAGCCGATGAAAAACTGTTTTTT.

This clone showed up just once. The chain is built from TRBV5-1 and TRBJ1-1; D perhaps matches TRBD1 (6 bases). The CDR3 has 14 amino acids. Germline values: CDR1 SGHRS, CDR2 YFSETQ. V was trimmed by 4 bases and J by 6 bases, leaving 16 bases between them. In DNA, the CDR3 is TGCGCCAGCAGCGTCACCGGGACACCCGCTGAAGCTTTCTTT. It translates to CASSVTGTPAEAFF.

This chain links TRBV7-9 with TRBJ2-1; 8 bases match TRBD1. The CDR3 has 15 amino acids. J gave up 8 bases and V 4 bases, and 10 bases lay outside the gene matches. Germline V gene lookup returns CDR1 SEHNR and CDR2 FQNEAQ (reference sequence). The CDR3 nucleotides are TGTGCCAGCAGCTGGCGGACAGGGAATACATATGAGCAGTTCTTC. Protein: CASSWRTGNTYEQFF.

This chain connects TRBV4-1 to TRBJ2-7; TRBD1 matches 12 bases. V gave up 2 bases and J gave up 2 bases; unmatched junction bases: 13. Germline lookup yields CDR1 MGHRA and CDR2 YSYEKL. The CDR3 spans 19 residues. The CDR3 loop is CASSQTYPTGQGAAYEQYF. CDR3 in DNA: TGCGCCAGCAGCCAAACCTATCCGACGGGACAGGGGGCTGCCTACGAGCAGTACTTC.

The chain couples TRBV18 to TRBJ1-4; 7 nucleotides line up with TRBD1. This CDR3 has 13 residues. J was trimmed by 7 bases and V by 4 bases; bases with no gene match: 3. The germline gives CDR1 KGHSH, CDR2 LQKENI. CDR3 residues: CASSRGQTEKLFF. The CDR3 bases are TGTGCCAGCTCACGGGGACAGACTGAAAAACTGTTTTTT.

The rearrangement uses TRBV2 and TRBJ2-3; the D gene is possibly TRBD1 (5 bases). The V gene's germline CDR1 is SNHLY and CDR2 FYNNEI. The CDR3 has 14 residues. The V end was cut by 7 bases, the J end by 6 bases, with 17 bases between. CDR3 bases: TGTGCCAGCACCCCAGTCGTGGGGCGGGATACGCAGTATTTT. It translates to CASTPVVGRDTQYF.

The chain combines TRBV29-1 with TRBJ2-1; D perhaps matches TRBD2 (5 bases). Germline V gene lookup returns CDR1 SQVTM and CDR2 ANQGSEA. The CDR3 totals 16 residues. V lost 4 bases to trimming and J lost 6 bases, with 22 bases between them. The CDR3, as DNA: TGCAGCGTTGGGTACAAAAAATCGGACTTTGGCAATGAGCAGTTCTTC. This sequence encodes CSVGYKKSDFGNEQFF.

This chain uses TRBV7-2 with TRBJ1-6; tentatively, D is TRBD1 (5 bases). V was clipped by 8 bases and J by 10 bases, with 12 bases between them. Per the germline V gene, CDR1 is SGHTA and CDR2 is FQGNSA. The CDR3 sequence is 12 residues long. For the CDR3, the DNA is TGTGCCAGCGGGAGGGGAGAATCACCCCTCCACTTT. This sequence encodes CASGRGESPLHF. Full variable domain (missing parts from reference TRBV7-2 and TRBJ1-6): GAGVSQSPSNKVTEKGKDVELRCDPISGHTALYWYRQSLGQGLEFLIYFQGNSAPDKSGLPSDRFSAERTGGSVSTLTIQRTQQEDSAVYLCASGRGESPLHFGNGTRLTVT.

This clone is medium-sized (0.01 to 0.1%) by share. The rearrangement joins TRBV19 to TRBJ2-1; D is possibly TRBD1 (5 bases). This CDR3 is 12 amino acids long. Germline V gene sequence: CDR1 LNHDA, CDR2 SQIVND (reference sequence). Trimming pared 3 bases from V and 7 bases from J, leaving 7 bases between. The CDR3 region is CASSIQGNEQFF. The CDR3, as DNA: TGTGCCAGTAGTATCCAGGGAAATGAGCAGTTCTTC.

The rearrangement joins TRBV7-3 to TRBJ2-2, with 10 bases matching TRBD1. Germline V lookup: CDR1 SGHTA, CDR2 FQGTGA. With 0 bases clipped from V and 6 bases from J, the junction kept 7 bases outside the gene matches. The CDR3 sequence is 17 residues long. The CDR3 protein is CASSLTPGQGLPGELFF. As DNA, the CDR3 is TGTGCCAGCAGCTTAACCCCGGGACAGGGGCTGCCCGGGGAGCTGTTTTTT.

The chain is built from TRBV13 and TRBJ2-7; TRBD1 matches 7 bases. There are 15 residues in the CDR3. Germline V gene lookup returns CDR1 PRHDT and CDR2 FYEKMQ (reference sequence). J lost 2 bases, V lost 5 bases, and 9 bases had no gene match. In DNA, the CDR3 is TGTGCCAGCAGCGAACAAAGAGGGACAGCCTACGAGCAGTACTTC. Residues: CASSEQRGTAYEQYF.

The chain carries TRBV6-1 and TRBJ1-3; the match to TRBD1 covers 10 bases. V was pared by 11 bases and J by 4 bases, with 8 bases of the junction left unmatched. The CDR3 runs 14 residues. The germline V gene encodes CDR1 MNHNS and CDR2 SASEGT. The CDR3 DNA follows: TGTGCCTCCTCCGGGACAGGGGTCGGAAACACCATATATTTT. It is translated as CASSGTGVGNTIYF.

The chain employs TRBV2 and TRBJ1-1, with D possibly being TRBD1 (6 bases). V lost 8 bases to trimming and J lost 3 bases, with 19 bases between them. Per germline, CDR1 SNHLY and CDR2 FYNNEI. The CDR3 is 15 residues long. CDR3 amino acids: CASGKGEYVDTEAFF. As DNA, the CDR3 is TGTGCCAGCGGGAAGGGGGAGTACGTGGACACTGAAGCTTTCTTT.

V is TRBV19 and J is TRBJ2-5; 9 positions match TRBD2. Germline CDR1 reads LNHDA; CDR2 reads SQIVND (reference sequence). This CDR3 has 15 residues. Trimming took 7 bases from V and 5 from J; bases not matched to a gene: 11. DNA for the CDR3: TGTGCCAGTAACCCGACTAGCGGATGGTTGGAGACCCAGTACTTC. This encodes CASNPTSGWLETQYF.

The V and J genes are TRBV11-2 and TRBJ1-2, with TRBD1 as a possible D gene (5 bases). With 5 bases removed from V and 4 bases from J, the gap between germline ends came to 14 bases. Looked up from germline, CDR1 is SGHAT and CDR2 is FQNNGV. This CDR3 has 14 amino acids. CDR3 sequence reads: CASSSRDYGYGYTF. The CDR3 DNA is TGTGCCAGCAGCAGCAGGGATTACGGCTATGGCTACACCTTC. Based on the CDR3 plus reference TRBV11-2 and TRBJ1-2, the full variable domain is EAGVAQSPRYKIIEKRQSVAFWCNPISGHATLYWYQQILGQGPKLLIQFQNNGVVDDSQLPKDRFSAERLKGVDSTLKIQPAKLEDSAVYLCASSSRDYGYGYTFGSGTRLTVV.

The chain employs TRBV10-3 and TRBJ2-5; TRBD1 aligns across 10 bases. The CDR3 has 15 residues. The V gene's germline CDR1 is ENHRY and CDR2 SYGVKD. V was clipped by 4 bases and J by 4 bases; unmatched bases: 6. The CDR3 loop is CAISAGQGSGETQYF. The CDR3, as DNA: TGTGCCATCAGTGCGGGACAGGGGTCGGGAGAGACCCAGTACTTC.

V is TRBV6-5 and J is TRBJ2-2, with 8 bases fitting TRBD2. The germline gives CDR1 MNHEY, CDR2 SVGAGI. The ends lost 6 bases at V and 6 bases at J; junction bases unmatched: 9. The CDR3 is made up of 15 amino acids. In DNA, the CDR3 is TGTGCCAGCAGCCGCACTAGCGGCGGTGCCGGGGAGCTGTTTTTT. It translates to CASSRTSGGAGELFF.

The CDR3 bases are TGTGCCAGCAGCCCAGAGTTCCTCGACAGGCCGAATGAGCAGTTCTTC. Translated: CASSPEFLDRPNEQFF. The chain uses TRBV14 and TRBJ2-1, with D possibly TRBD1 on 6 matching bases. The CDR3 covers 16 residues. Trimming removed 4 bases from V and 7 bases from J, with 20 bases in between. CDR1 and CDR2 from the germline V gene are SGHDN and FVKESK.

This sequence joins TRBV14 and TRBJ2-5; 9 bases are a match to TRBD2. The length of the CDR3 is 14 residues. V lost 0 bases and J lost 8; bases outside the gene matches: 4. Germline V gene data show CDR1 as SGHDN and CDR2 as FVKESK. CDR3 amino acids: CASSQESGTSTQYF. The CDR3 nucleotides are TGTGCCAGCAGCCAAGAATCCGGGACTAGCACCCAGTACTTC.

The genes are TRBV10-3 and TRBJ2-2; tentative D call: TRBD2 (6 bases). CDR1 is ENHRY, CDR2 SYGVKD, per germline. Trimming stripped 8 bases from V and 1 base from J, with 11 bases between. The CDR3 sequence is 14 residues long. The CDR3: CAIGGEGNTGELFF. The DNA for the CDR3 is TGTGCCATCGGCGGGGAAGGGAACACCGGGGAGCTGTTTTTT.

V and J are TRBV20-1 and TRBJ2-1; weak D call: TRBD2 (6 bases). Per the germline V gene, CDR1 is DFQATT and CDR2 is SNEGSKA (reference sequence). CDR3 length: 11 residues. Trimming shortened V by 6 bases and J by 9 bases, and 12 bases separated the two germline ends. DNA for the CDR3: TGCAGTGCCAGTTCTAGCGCTGAGCAGTTCTTC. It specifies CSASSSAEQFF.

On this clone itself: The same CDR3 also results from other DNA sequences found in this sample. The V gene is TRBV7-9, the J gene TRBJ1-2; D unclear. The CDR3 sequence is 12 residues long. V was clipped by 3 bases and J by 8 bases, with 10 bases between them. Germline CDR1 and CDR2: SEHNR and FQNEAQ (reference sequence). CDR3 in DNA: TGTGCCAGCAGCTTCGGTGAGGGAGGCTACACCTTC. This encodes CASSFGEGGYTF.

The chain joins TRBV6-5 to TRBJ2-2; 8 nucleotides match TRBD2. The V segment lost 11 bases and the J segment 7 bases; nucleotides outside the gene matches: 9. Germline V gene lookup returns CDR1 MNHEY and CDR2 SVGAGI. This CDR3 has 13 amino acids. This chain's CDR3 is CASSGGAVGELFF. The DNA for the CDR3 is TGTGCCTCCTCCGGGGGGGCAGTCGGGGAGCTGTTTTTT.

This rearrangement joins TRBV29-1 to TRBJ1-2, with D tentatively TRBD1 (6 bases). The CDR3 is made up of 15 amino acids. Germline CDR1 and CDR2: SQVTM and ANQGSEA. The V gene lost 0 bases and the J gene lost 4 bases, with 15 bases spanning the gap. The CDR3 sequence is CSVEDPTGFGYGYTF. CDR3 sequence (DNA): TGCAGCGTTGAAGACCCGACAGGTTTCGGCTATGGCTACACCTTC.

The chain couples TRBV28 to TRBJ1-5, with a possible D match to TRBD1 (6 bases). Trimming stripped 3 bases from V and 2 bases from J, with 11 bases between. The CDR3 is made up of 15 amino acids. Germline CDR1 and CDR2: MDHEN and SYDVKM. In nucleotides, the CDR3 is TGTGCCAGCAGTTTTTCGCCAGGGGGCAATCAGCCCCAGCATTTT. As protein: CASSFSPGGNQPQHF. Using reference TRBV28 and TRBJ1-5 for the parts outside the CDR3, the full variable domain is DVKVTQSSRYLVKRTGEKVFLECVQDMDHENMFWYRQDPGLGLRLIYFSYDVKMKEKGDIPEGYSVSREKKERFSLILESASTNQTSMYLCASSFSPGGNQPQHFGDGTRLSIL.

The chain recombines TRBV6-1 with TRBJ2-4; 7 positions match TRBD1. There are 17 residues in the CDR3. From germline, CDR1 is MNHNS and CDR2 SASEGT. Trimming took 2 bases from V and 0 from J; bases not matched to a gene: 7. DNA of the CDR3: TGTGCCAGCAGTGAAAGCTTGTGGACAGGAGCCAAAAACATTCAGTACTTC. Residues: CASSESLWTGAKNIQYF.

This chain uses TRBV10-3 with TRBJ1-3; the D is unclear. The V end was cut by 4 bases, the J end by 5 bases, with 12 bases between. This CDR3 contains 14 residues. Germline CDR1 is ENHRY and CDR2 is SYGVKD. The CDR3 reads CAISGWLGRNTIYF. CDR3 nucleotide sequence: TGTGCCATCAGTGGCTGGCTTGGTAGAAACACCATATATTTT.

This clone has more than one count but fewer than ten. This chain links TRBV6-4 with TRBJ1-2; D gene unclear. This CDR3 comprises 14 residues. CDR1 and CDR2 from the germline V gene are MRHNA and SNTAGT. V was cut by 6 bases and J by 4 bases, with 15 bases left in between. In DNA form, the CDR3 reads TGTGCCAGCAGCCCAGCAGGCTTCGGCTATGGCTACACCTTC. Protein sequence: CASSPAGFGYGYTF.